Presented here are 27 T cell receptor beta chains from one specimen sequenced in a study of T cell changes during pregnancy in multiple sclerosis. Measured with immunoSEQ multiplex PCR; TCRdb has only the in-frame clones, and not every one. The sample lists some 50,000 clones, roughly nine tenths seen once, with 1.4% to 1.5% in the top ten. The sample in question was peripheral blood, obtained in the first trimester of pregnancy. These receptors were collected from a female donor in good health, enrolled as a control in a pregnancy study.

The CDR3 DNA reads TGTGCCATCAGTGAGTCCCCACAGGGGGTAGTGGTCAGGGCCAATGAGCAGTTCTTC. Translated: CAISESPQGVVVRANEQFF. The V call is TRBV10-3, the J call TRBJ2-1, with 8 bases that match TRBD1. This CDR3 contains 19 residues. With 0 bases clipped from V and 6 bases from J, the junction kept 16 bases outside the gene matches. Germline CDR1 is ENHRY and CDR2 is SYGVKD.

The chain is built from TRBV18 and TRBJ2-7, with a tentative D call TRBD2 (6 bases). The germline V gene encodes CDR1 KGHSH and CDR2 LQKENI. The CDR3 is 14 amino acids. V shed 2 bases and J shed 5 bases, with 13 bases lying between them. The CDR3 here is CASSPTRRENEQYF. CDR3 sequence (DNA): TGTGCCAGCTCACCAACTAGGAGGGAGAACGAGCAGTACTTC.

This sequence joins TRBV28 and TRBJ2-1; 9 nucleotides line up with TRBD2. Germline V gives CDR1 MDHEN, CDR2 SYDVKM. The CDR3 runs to 16 residues. After removal of 6 bases from V and 6 bases from J, the junction contained 12 bases not matched to a gene. The CDR3 spells CASRPPGGRGGNEQFF. CDR3 DNA sequence: TGTGCCAGCAGGCCACCCGGCGGGAGGGGAGGCAATGAGCAGTTCTTC.

The chain couples TRBV7-9 to TRBJ2-3, with 8 bases matching TRBD2. Trimming at V came to 5 bases and at J to 4 bases, leaving 8 bases not matched to a gene. The germline V gene has CDR1 SEHNR and CDR2 FQNEAQ (reference sequence). The CDR3 totals 15 residues. The DNA of the CDR3 is TGTGCCAGCAGCCCGGTGGCGGGAGGATCAGATACGCAGTATTTT. This sequence encodes CASSPVAGGSDTQYF.

The chain joins TRBV5-6 to TRBJ2-1, with 8 bases identical to TRBD1. The germline gives CDR1 SGHDT, CDR2 YYEEEE. This CDR3 is built from 17 residues. Losses at the gene ends were 0 bases for V and 4 bases for J; bases not matched to a gene: 9. CDR3 nucleotides: TGTGCCAGCAGCTTGGGTGCGTTACAGGGGGGTTACAATGAGCAGTTCTTC. Encoded protein: CASSLGALQGGYNEQFF.

V gene TRBV9 combines with J gene TRBJ2-7; possible D gene TRBD2, 5 bases. Germline CDR1 reads SGDLS; CDR2 reads YYNGEE. Between the trimmed V and J ends, which lost 4 bases and 3 bases, there was a span of 8 bases. This CDR3 is 12 amino acids long. This CDR3 reads CASSPGGYEQYF. DNA of the CDR3: TGTGCCAGCAGCCCCGGAGGCTACGAGCAGTACTTC.

The V and J genes are TRBV7-8 and TRBJ2-7; tentative D call: TRBD1 (6 bases). From germline, CDR1 is SGHVS and CDR2 FQNEAQ. The CDR3 has 14 amino acids. The V end lost 8 bases, the J end lost 0 bases, and 14 bases lay between the germline ends. CDR3 sequence (DNA): TGTGCCAGCGCCGGCCGGGACATCTCCTACGAGCAGTACTTC. Translation gives CASAGRDISYEQYF.

The CDR3, as DNA: TGTGCCAGCAGTCCGACAAAACAACAGGGTTATAGTAATTCACCCCTCCACTTT. Its protein product is CASSPTKQQGYSNSPLHF. The rearrangement links TRBV27 to TRBJ1-6, with a possible D match to TRBD1 (6 bases). Germline values: CDR1 MNHEY, CDR2 SMNVEV (reference sequence). The V end lost 5 bases, the J end lost 6 bases, and 23 bases lay between the germline ends. This CDR3 spans 18 amino acids.

This clone was seen only once. The V call is TRBV28, the J call TRBJ1-2, with 9 bases lining up with TRBD1. The length of the CDR3 is 17 residues. The junction had 15 bases not matched to a gene; V was cut back by 6 bases and J by 4 bases. Germline V gene data show CDR1 as MDHEN and CDR2 as SYDVKM. CDR3 sequence reads: CASSTPGQGTLGYGYTF. For the CDR3, the DNA is TGTGCCAGCAGCACACCGGGACAGGGAACATTAGGCTATGGCTACACCTTC.

The chain combines TRBV28 with TRBJ1-6; D uncertain. This CDR3 comprises 16 residues. V was clipped by 1 base and J by 0 bases, with 7 bases between them. In germline, CDR1 is MDHEN, CDR2 SYDVKM. CDR3 nucleotide sequence: TGTGCCAGCAGTTTATCGGGGAGCTCCTATAATTCACCCCTCCACTTT. Its protein product is CASSLSGSSYNSPLHF.

The rearrangement joins TRBV9 to TRBJ1-5; D may be TRBD1 (6 bases). Germline CDR1 and CDR2: SGDLS and YYNGEE. The V end was cut by 0 bases, the J end by 2 bases, with 9 bases between. The CDR3 loop spans 15 amino acids. The CDR3 DNA reads as TGTGCCAGCAGCGTAGGGTCAGGGGGCAATCAGCCCCAGCATTTT. This sequence encodes CASSVGSGGNQPQHF.

CDR3 nucleotide sequence: TGTGCCAGCAGCTTGCCTTGGGGACTAGCGGGAGTCACAAAGGCTACGCAGTATTTT. Encoded protein: CASSLPWGLAGVTKATQYF. This chain connects TRBV5-6 to TRBJ2-3; 14 bases align to TRBD2. The CDR3 runs 19 residues. V shed 1 base and J 8 bases; nucleotides not matched to a gene: 15. The germline gives CDR1 SGHDT, CDR2 YYEEEE. The complete variable domain, with remaining parts taken from reference TRBV5-6 and TRBJ2-3, reads DAGVTQSPTHLIKTRGQQVTLRCSPKSGHDTVSWYQQALGQGPQFIFQYYEEEERQRGNFPDRFSGHQFPNYSSELNVNALLLGDSALYLCASSLPWGLAGVTKATQYFGPGTRLTVL.

For this clone: It is unclear where the CDR3 begins or ends on the DNA, so no DNA is shown, and the CDR3 is as TCRdb lists it. The gene calls are TRBV5-6 and TRBJ2-1; the D call TRBD1 from the table was never checked on the DNA. CDR1 SGHDT and CDR2 YYEEEE come from the germline V gene. The CDR3 is 12 amino acids long, termini counted. This CDR3 reads CASSWGQGARFF.

The chain is built from TRBV5-1 and TRBJ2-6, with D possibly being TRBD1 (6 bases). The ends were cut back, 3 bases at V and 4 bases at J, with 17 bases in the middle. This CDR3 is built from 17 residues. Per the germline V gene, CDR1 is SGHRS and CDR2 is YFSETQ. DNA for the CDR3: TGCGCCAGCAGCTCGGTGACAGGACCTCAGGGGGCCAACGTCCTGACTTTC. It is translated as CASSSVTGPQGANVLTF.

The rearrangement links TRBV7-3 to TRBJ2-7, with TRBD2 matching over 9 bases. This CDR3 region has 13 residues. CDR1 is SGHTA and CDR2 is FQGTGA in the germline V gene. The J segment lost 6 bases and the V segment lost 3 bases, leaving 3 bases of the junction unmatched. The CDR3 loop reads CASSFASGAEQYF. CDR3 nucleotide sequence: TGTGCCAGCAGCTTCGCTAGCGGGGCCGAGCAGTACTTC. The whole variable domain, filled in from reference TRBV7-3 and TRBJ2-7, reads GAGVSQTPSNKVTEKGKYVELRCDPISGHTALYWYRQSLGQGPEFLIYFQGTGAADDSGLPNDRFFAVRPEGSVSTLKIQRTERGDSAVYLCASSFASGAEQYFGPGTRLTVT.

The rearrangement links TRBV5-4 to TRBJ2-5; possible D gene TRBD1, 6 bases. Trimming took 0 bases from V and 5 from J, leaving 14 bases between them. CDR1 and CDR2 (germline): SGHNT, YYREEE (reference sequence). CDR3 size: 15 residues. CDR3 nucleotides: TGTGCCAGCAGCTTGGACAGGGCAATTGGTGAGACCCAGTACTTC. Encoded protein: CASSLDRAIGETQYF.

V is TRBV7-2 and J is TRBJ2-1; 8 bases line up with TRBD2. The CDR3 sequence is 16 residues long. Looked up from germline, CDR1 is SGHTA and CDR2 is FQGNSA. The ends lost 4 bases at V and 2 bases at J; junction bases unmatched: 7. The CDR3, as DNA: TGTGCCAGCAGCTCAGTAGCGGGATCGACCTACAATGAGCAGTTCTTC. Its protein is CASSSVAGSTYNEQFF.

V gene TRBV7-8 combines with J gene TRBJ1-2; possible D gene TRBD1, 5 bases. The CDR3 extends over 14 amino acids. Trimming removed 7 bases at V and 7 bases at J, with 19 bases between. Per the germline V gene, CDR1 is SGHVS and CDR2 is FQNEAQ. This CDR3 reads CASKAGMLYGGYTF. The CDR3 DNA reads TGTGCCAGCAAAGCAGGGATGCTATACGGTGGCTACACCTTC.

This clone is a singleton in its sample. The CDR3 loop is CASGGRTGELFF. Written as DNA, the CDR3 is TGTGCCAGCGGAGGGAGGACCGGGGAGCTGTTTTTT. V usage is TRBV7-9 and J usage is TRBJ2-2, with TRBD2 as a possible D gene (6 bases). Trimming took 8 bases from V and 5 from J, leaving 9 bases between them. CDR1 is SEHNR, CDR2 FQNEAQ, per germline (reference sequence). The CDR3 spans 12 residues. Full variable domain (remainder filled in from reference TRBV7-9 and TRBJ2-2): DTGVSQNPRHKITKRGQNVTFRCDPISEHNRLYWYRQTLGQGPEFLTYFQNEAQLEKSRLLSDRFSAERPKGSFSTLEIQRTEQGDSAMYLCASGGRTGELFFGEGSRLTVL.

The rearrangement links TRBV13 to TRBJ2-3, with TRBD2 identical over 12 bases. Germline-derived CDR1 and CDR2 are PRHDT and FYEKMQ (reference sequence). The length of the CDR3 is 17 residues. Losses at the gene ends were 3 bases for V and 2 bases for J; bases not matched to a gene: 6. CDR3 region: CASSLGASGGVTDTQYF. The CDR3 region has the DNA TGTGCCAGCAGCTTGGGGGCTAGCGGGGGGGTCACAGATACGCAGTATTTT.

CDR3 nucleotides: TGTGCCAGCAGCTCGCAGGGTAGTTCCTACAATGAGCAGTTCTTC. Its protein is CASSSQGSSYNEQFF. The chain joins TRBV7-2 to TRBJ2-1; a possible D gene is TRBD1 (5 bases). Deletions cut 4 bases from V and 1 base from J, with 11 bases between. Germline CDR1 reads SGHTA; CDR2 reads FQGNSA. The CDR3 spans 15 residues.

The J gene is TRBJ2-7, the V gene TRBV7-9; TRBD1 is a possible D gene (6 bases). Deletions cut 2 bases from V and 6 bases from J, with 8 bases between. CDR3 size: 12 residues. Germline CDR1 is SEHNR and CDR2 is FQNEAQ (reference sequence). The CDR3 reads CASSLQGPEQYF. Here the CDR3 DNA reads TGTGCCAGCAGCTTACAGGGGCCCGAGCAGTACTTC.

The chain uses TRBV28 and TRBJ2-5; 15 positions agree with TRBD2. V shed 5 bases and J 5 bases; nucleotides not matched to a gene: 12. The germline V gene encodes CDR1 MDHEN and CDR2 SYDVKM. The CDR3 length is 18 residues. Written as DNA, the CDR3 is TGTGCCAGCAGTCCATACCCCTGGACTAGCGGGAGGGGGGAGACCCAGTACTTC. This gives the protein CASSPYPWTSGRGETQYF.

J is TRBJ1-6 and V is TRBV5-5; D perhaps matches TRBD1 (5 bases). With 2 bases removed from V and 5 bases from J, the gap between germline ends came to 14 bases. Per germline, CDR1 SGHKS and CDR2 YYEKEE (reference sequence). CDR3 length equals 16 residues. CDR3 sequence (DNA): TGTGCCAGCAGCTTCTGGAGGGGCGTTAATAATTCACCCCTCCACTTT. Translated: CASSFWRGVNNSPLHF.

DNA of the CDR3: TGTGCCAGCAGTTACGGGACAGGGGATGGCTACACCTTC. This encodes CASSYGTGDGYTF. The chain combines TRBV25-1 with TRBJ1-2, with TRBD1 matching over 10 bases. Germline V lookup: CDR1 MGHDK, CDR2 SYGVNS. The CDR3 runs 13 residues. Losses at the gene ends were 5 bases for V and 6 bases for J; bases not matched to a gene: 3.

The rearrangement uses TRBV6-5 and TRBJ2-7, with 9 bases that match TRBD1. The CDR3 is made up of 15 amino acids. V was clipped by 5 bases and J by 4 bases; unmatched bases: 9. The germline V gene has CDR1 MNHEY and CDR2 SVGAGI. The chain's CDR3 is CASSRKTGGKYEQYF. DNA of the CDR3: TGTGCCAGCAGTCGAAAGACAGGGGGGAAATACGAGCAGTACTTC.

The rearrangement joins TRBV6-6 to TRBJ2-2, with 9 bases lining up with TRBD1. The J segment lost 7 bases and the V segment lost 7 bases, leaving 7 bases of the junction unmatched. Per germline, CDR1 MNHNY and CDR2 SVGAGI (reference sequence). The CDR3 spans 14 residues. In nucleotides, the CDR3 is TGTGCCAGCAACCGGGACAGGGTAGGCGGGGAGCTGTTTTTT. Translated: CASNRDRVGGELFF.